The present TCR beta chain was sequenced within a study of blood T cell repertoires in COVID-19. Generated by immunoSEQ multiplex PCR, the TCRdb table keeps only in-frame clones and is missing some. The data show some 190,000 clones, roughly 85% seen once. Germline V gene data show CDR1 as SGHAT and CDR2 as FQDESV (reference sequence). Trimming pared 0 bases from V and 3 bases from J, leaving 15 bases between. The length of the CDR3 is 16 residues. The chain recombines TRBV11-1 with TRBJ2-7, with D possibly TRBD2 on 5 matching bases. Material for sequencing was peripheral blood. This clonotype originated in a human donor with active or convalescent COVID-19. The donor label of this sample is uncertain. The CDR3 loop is CASSLASRGLNYEQYF. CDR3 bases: TGTGCCAGCAGCTTAGCATCACGGGGTTTAAACTACGAGCAGTACTTC.